The sequence of this T cell receptor beta chain was determined in a study of T cell repertoires in cytomegalovirus infection. Worth noting for this clonotype: Its antigen is currently unknown.

TCRdb redid the calling of the reads with MiXCR, one entry per CDR3 protein. The sample has nearly 700,000 distinct CDR3 sequences, 30% to 40% seen once. V lost 6 bases and J lost 4; bases outside the gene matches: 10. CDR3 length: 15 residues. CDR1 is MNHEY and CDR2 is SVGEGT in the germline V gene. The chain combines TRBV6-2 or TRBV6-3 with TRBJ2-5, with 8 bases identical to TRBD2. Source: cultured PBMCs, taken from culture after CMV antigen stimulation. The sequence came from a human donor in good health (CMV status not recorded). Some clones in this sample may be carry-over from other donors' samples. The CDR3 loop is CASSTRLALIETQYF. DNA of the CDR3: TGTGCCAGCAGCACTCGACTAGCGTTGATAGAGACCCAGTACTTC.